This TCR beta chain was identified in a study of shared T cell receptors in the human thymus. Clones were read by immunoSEQ multiplex PCR, and TCRdb kept only the in-frame ones, dropping some. The table records 700,000 or so clones, around 85% of them present only once. These sequences were also reported in another study, on human thymus T cells. Per that study: Corrective surgery for congenital heart defects was being performed on the healthy Finnish infants who were the donors. Corrective cardiac operations yielded the resected thymus tissue. Thymic and blood repertoires showed apparently biased V and J gene usage. Reports from related research described highly overlapping thymic repertoires among unrelated individuals.

The sequencing sample was made of thymocytes. The source of this sequence is a girl less than two years old with a congenital heart defect.

In nucleotides, the CDR3 is TGTGCCAGCAGCATGGACACCATCTCTGGAAACACCATATATTTT. Protein product: CASSMDTISGNTIYF. The genes are TRBV11-2 and TRBJ1-3; perhaps TRBD1 as D (5 bases). From germline, CDR1 is SGHAT and CDR2 FQNNGV. Trimming stripped 5 bases from V and 0 bases from J, with 11 bases between. This CDR3 spans 15 amino acids.